This section outlines one T cell receptor (beta chain) sequence together with its context. Its cognate antigen is unknown. The sample belongs to a study of cytomegalovirus exposure and HLA in healthy donors. General study results and limits: Further analysis, carried out later, found HLA-associated TCR beta chains more clonally expanded than equally common other chains.

The CDR3 spans 13 residues. Germline CDR1 MNHEY, CDR2 SMNVEV (reference sequence). With 6 bases removed from V and 6 bases from J, the gap between germline ends came to 12 bases. The PCR made use of 60 Vbeta and 13 Jbeta primers. Source study methods: Per a later analysis, the number of unique TCR beta chains was approximately 73 million, of which some 9.9 million were shared. This table comes from immunoSEQ multiplex PCR, and its TCRdb copy is limited to in-frame clones, with some not included. Clone size and V and J calls were adopted from that table, with D and trimming inferred from the DNA. The sample has 210,000 or so clones, over 65% seen once.

This clonotype was obtained from a man aged 18 to 35 in good health and CMV-seronegative. Sequenced input: PBMCs. The genes are TRBV27 and TRBJ2-1; D is ambiguous. CDR3 protein: CASSLGVFNEQFF. The DNA of the CDR3 is TGTGCCAGCAGCCTCGGAGTCTTCAATGAGCAGTTCTTC.